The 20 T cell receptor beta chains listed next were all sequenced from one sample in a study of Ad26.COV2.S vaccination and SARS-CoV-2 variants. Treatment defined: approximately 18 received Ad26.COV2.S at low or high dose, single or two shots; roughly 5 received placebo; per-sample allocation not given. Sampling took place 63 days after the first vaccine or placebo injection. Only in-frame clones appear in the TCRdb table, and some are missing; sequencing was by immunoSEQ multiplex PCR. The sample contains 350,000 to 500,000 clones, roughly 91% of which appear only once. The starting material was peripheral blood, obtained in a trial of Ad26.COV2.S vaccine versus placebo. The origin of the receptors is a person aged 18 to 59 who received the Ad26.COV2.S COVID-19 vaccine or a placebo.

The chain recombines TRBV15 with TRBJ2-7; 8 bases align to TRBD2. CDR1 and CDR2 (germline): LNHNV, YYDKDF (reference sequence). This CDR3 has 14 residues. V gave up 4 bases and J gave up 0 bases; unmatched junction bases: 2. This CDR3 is CATSKLAASYEQYF. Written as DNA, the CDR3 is TGTGCCACCAGCAAACTAGCGGCCTCCTACGAGCAGTACTTC.

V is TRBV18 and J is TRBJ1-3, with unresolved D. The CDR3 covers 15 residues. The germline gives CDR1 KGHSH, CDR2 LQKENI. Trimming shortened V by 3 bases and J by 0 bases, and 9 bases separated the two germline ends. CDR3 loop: CASSPDLNSGNTIYF. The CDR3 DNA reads TGTGCCAGCTCACCGGACCTAAACTCTGGAAACACCATATATTTT.

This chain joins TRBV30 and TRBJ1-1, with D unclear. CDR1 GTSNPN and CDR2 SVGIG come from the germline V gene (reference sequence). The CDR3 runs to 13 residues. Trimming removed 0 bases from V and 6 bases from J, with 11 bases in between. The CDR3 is CAWSVQKFSEAFF. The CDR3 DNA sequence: TGTGCCTGGAGTGTACAGAAATTCTCTGAAGCTTTCTTT.

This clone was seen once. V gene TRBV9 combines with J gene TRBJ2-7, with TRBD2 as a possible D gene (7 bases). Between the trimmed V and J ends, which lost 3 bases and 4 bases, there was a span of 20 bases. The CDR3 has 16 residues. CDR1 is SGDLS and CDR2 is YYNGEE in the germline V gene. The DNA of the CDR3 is TGTGCCAGCAGCGCTGGGGGGCTAGCGGACTTGTACGAGCAGTACTTC. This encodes CASSAGGLADLYEQYF.

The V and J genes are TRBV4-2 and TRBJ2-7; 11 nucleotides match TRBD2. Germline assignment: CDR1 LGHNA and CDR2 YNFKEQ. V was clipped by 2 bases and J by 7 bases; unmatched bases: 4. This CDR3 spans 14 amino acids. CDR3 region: CASSQLSGRGEQYF. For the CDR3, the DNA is TGTGCCAGCAGCCAACTTAGCGGGAGGGGTGAGCAGTACTTC.

The CDR3 DNA is TGTGCCAGCAGTGAAGAACGGGAGGGCCTGTACGAGCAGTACTTC. It encodes CASSEEREGLYEQYF. V gene TRBV2 combines with J gene TRBJ2-7, with 8 bases that match TRBD2. Germline CDR1 reads SNHLY; CDR2 reads FYNNEI. The CDR3 is 15 amino acids. J gave up 4 bases and V 1 base, and 6 bases lay outside the gene matches.

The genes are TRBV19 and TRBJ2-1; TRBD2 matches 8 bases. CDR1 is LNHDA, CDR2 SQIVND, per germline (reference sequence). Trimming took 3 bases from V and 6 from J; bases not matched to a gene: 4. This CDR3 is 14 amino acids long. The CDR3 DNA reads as TGTGCCAGTAGTATGGGACTAGAAAGCAATGAGCAGTTCTTC. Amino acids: CASSMGLESNEQFF.

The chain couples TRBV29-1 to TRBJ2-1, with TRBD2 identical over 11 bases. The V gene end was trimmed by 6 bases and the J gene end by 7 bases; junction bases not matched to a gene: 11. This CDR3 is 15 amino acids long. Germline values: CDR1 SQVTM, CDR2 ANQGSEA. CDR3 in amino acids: CSVNIAGGPGNEQFF. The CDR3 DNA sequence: TGCAGCGTAAACATAGCGGGAGGGCCGGGGAATGAGCAGTTCTTC.

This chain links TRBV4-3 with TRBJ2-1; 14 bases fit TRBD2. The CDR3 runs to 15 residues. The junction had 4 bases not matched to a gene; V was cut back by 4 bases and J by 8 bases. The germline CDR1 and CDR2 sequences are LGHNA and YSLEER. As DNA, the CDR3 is TGCGCCAGCAGCCCGACTAGCGGGAGGGTACATGAGCAGTTCTTC. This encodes CASSPTSGRVHEQFF.

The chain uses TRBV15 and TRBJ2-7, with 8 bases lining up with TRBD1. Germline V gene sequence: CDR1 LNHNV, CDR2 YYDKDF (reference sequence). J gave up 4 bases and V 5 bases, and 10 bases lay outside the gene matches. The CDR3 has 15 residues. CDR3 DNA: TGTGCCACCAGCTCCCCGGACAGGGTTAGTTACGAGCAGTACTTC. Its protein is CATSSPDRVSYEQYF.

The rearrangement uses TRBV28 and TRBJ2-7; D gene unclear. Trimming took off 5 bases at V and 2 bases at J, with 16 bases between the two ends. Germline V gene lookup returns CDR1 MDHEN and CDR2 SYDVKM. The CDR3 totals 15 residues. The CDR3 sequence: CASSPTQVGAYEQYF. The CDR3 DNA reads TGTGCCAGCAGTCCGACCCAGGTAGGCGCCTACGAGCAGTACTTC.

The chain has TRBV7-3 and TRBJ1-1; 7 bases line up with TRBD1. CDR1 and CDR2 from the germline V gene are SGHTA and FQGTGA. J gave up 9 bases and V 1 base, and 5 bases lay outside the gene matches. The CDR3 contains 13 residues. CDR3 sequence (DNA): TGTGCCAGCAGCTTAAAAAGGGGGCGGCAAGCTTTCTTT. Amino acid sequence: CASSLKRGRQAFF.

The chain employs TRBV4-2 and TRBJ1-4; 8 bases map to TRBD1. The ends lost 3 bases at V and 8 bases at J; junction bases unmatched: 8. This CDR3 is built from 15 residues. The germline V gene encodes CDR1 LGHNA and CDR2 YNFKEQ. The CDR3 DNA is TGTGCCAGCAGCCAGGTCACAGGGGGAGGGGAAAAACTGTTTTTT. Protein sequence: CASSQVTGGGEKLFF.

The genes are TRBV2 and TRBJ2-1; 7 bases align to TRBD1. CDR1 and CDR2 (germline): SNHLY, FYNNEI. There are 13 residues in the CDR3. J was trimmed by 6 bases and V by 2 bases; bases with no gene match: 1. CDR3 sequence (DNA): TGTGCCAGCAGTGAATCAGGGGGCAATGAGCAGTTCTTC. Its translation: CASSESGGNEQFF.

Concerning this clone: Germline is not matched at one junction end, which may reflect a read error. The CDR3 here is CTSSQVSGRRYEQYF. CDR3 DNA sequence: TGCACCAGCAGCCAAGTTAGCGGGAGGCGGTACGAGCAGTACTTC. J is TRBJ2-7 and V is TRBV4-3; 10 bases match TRBD2. The CDR3 length is 15 residues. Germline CDR1 LGHNA, CDR2 YSLEER.

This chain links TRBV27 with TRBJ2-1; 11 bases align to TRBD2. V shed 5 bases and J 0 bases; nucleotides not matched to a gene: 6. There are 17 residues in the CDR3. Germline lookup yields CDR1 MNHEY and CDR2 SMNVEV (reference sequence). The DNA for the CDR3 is TGTGCCAGCAGTCAGGGACTAGCGGCAAGCTCCTACAATGAGCAGTTCTTC. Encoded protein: CASSQGLAASSYNEQFF.

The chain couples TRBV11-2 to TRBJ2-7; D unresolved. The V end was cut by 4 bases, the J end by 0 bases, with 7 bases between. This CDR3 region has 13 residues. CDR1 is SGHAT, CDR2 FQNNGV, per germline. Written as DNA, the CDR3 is TGTGCCAGCAGCTCCTCTACCTCCTACGAGCAGTACTTC. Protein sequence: CASSSSTSYEQYF.

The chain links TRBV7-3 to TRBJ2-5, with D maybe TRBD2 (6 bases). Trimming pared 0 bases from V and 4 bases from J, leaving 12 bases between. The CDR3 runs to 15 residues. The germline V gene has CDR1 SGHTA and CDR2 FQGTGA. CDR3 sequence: CASSLTVQEGETQYF. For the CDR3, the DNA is TGTGCCAGCAGCTTAACCGTCCAGGAGGGAGAGACCCAGTACTTC. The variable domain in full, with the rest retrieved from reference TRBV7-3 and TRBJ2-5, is GAGVSQTPSNKVTEKGKYVELRCDPISGHTALYWYRQSLGQGPEFLIYFQGTGAADDSGLPNDRFFAVRPEGSVSTLKIQRTERGDSAVYLCASSLTVQEGETQYFGPGTRLLVL.

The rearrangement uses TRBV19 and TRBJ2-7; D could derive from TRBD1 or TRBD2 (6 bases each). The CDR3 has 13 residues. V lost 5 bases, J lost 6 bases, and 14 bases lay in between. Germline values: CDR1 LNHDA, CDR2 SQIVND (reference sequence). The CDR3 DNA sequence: TGTGCCAGTAGTGACTGGGGGGACACCGAGCAGTACTTC. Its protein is CASSDWGDTEQYF.

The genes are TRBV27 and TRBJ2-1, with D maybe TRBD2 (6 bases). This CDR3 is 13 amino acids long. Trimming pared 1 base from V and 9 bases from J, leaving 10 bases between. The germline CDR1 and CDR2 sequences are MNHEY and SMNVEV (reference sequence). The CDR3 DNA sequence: TGTGCCAGCAGTTTATGGCTGGAGGGTGAGCAGTTCTTC. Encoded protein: CASSLWLEGEQFF.